The T cell receptor (beta chain) under discussion was sequenced for a study of OX40 agonist ivuxolimab in advanced cancers. Across the study: Ivuxolimab, which is an agonistic anti-OX40 (CD134) antibody, was administered to the patients. Patients received intravenous ivuxolimab every 2 weeks at 0.01 to 10 mg/kg.

Germline V gene sequence: CDR1 SGHNT, CDR2 YYREEE (reference sequence). This CDR3 has 15 residues. With V trimmed by 4 bases and J by 6 bases, 5 bases remained unmatched. Study results and limitations: In CD8+ T cells, expanded clones were on average more numerous than in CD4+.

Some clones are missing from TCRdb's copy, which holds only in-frame ones; the method was immunoSEQ multiplex PCR. This table has 85,000 to 95,000 clones, roughly nine tenths appearing once. As for this clone: The antigen remains unidentified.

The chain has TRBV5-4 and TRBJ2-1, with 12 bases aligning to TRBD2. The specimen comprised CD4+ or CD8+ T cells sorted from blood, sampled in a trial of the OX40 agonist ivuxolimab. This receptor was identified in an adult with an advanced solid tumor such as melanoma, head and neck, liver or kidney cancer. The CDR3 protein is CASSQTSGSVNEQFF. CDR3 coding DNA: TGTGCCAGCAGCCAGACTAGCGGGAGTGTCAATGAGCAGTTCTTC.